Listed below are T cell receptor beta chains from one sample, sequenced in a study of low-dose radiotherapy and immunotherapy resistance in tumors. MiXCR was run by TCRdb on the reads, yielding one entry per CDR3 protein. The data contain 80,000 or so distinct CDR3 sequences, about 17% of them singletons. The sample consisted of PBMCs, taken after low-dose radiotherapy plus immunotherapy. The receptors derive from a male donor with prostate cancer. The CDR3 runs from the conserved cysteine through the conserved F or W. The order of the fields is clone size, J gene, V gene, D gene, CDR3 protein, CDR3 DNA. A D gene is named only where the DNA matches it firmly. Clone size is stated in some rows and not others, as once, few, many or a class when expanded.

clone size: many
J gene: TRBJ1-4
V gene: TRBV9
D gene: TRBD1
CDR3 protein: CASSALGTGGEKLFF
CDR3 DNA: TGTGCCAGCAGCGCACTCGGGACAGGTGGTGAAAAACTGTTTTTT

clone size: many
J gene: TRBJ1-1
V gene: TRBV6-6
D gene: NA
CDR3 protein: CASSYPTGNTEAFF
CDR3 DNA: TGTGCCAGCAGTTACCCCACAGGGAACACTGAAGCTTTCTTT

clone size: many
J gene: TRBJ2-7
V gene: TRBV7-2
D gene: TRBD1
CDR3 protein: CASSLGDRGRDEQYF
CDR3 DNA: TGTGCCAGCAGCTTAGGCGACAGGGGGCGGGACGAGCAGTACTTC

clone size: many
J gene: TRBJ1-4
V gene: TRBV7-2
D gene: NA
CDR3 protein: CASSYKGATNEKLFF
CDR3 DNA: TGTGCCAGCAGCTACAAGGGGGCAACTAATGAAAAACTGTTTTTT

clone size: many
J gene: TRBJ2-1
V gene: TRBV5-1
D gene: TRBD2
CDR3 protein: CASSELAGVYNEQFF
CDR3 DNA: TGCGCCAGCAGTGAACTAGCGGGGGTCTACAATGAGCAGTTCTTC

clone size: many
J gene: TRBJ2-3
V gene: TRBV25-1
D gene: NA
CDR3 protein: CASTTQNTDTQYF
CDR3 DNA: TGTGCCAGCACAACACAGAACACAGATACGCAGTATTTT

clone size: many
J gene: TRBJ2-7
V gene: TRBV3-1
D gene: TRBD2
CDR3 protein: CASSQPRTSGIEQYF
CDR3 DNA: TGTGCCAGCAGCCAACCCCGGACTAGCGGGATCGAGCAGTACTTC

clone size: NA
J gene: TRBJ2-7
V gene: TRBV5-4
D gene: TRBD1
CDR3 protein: CASSVEGQGAHEQYF
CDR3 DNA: TGTGCCAGCAGCGTCGAAGGACAGGGAGCCCACGAGCAGTACTTC

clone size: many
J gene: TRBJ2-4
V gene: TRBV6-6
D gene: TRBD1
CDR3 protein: CASSYSNGGQGAKNIQYF
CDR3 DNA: TGTGCCAGCAGTTACTCGAACGGGGGACAGGGAGCTAAAAACATTCAGTACTTC

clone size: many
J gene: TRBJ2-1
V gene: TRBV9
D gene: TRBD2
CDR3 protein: CASTPTGGGLYNEQFF
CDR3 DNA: TGTGCCAGCACCCCGACGGGGGGGGGCCTTTACAATGAGCAGTTCTTC

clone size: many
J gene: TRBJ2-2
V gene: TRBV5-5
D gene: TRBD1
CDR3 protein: CASSIETGRNTGELFF
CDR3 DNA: TGTGCCAGCAGCATAGAGACAGGGCGGAACACCGGGGAGCTGTTTTTT

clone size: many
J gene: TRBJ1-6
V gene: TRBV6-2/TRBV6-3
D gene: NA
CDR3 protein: CASSYPQDNSPLHF
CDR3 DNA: TGTGCCAGCAGTTACCCGCAAGATAATTCACCCCTCCACTTT

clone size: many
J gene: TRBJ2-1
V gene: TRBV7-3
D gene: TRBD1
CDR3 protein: CASSLPGGNEQFF
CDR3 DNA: TGTGCCAGCAGTCTCCCAGGGGGCAATGAGCAGTTCTTC

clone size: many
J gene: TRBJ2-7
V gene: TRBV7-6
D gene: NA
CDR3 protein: CASSLPDHEQYF
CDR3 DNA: TGTGCCAGCAGCTTGCCGGACCACGAGCAGTACTTC

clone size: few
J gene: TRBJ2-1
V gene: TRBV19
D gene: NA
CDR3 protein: CASSTNTGMINEQFF
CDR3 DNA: TGTGCCAGTAGTACGAACACAGGGATGATAAATGAGCAGTTCTTC

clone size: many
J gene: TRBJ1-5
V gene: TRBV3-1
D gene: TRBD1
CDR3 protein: CASSQGQGRQPQHF
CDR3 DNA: TGTGCCAGCAGCCAAGGACAGGGAAGGCAGCCCCAGCATTTT

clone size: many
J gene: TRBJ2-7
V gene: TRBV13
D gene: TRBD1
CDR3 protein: CASSLGRGTGKSEQYF
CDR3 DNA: TGTGCCAGCAGCTTAGGCAGGGGGACAGGGAAGTCCGAGCAGTACTTC

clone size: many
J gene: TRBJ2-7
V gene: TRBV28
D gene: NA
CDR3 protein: CASSVGQLGWGRPDHEQYF
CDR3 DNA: TGTGCCAGCAGTGTCGGACAGTTAGGTTGGGGGAGACCAGACCACGAGCAGTACTTC

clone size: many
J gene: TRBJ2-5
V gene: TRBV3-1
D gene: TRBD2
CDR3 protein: CASGTSGAQETQYF
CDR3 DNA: TGTGCCAGCGGGACTAGCGGGGCCCAAGAGACCCAGTACTTC

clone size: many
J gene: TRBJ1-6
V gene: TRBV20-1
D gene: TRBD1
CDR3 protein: CSATTGPNNSPLHF
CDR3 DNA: TGCAGTGCTACGACAGGGCCTAATAATTCACCCCTCCACTTT

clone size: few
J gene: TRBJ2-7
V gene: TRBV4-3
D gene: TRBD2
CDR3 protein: CASSQYVGTSGYEQYF
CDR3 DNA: TGCGCCAGCAGCCAATACGTCGGGACTAGCGGTTACGAGCAGTACTTC

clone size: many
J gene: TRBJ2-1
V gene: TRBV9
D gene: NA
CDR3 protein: CASSPTGAPYNEQFF
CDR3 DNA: TGTGCCAGCAGCCCTACGGGGGCCCCCTACAATGAGCAGTTCTTC

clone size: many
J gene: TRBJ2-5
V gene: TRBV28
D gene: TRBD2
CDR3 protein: CASWLAGGETQYF
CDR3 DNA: TGTGCCAGCTGGCTAGCGGGAGGAGAGACCCAGTACTTC

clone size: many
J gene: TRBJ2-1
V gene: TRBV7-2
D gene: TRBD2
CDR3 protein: CASSLASGSSYNEQFF
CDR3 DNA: TGTGCCAGCAGCTTAGCTAGCGGGAGCTCCTACAATGAGCAGTTCTTC

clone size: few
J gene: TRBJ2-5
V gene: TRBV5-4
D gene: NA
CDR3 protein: CASSLVSRTAQETQYF
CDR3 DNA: TGTGCCAGCAGCTTGGTGTCGAGGACAGCCCAAGAGACCCAGTACTTC

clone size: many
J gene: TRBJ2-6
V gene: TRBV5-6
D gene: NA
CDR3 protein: CASSFGVSGANVLTF
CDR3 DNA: TGTGCCAGCAGCTTTGGAGTCTCTGGGGCCAACGTCCTGACTTTC

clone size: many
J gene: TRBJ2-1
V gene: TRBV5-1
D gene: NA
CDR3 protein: CASSADYNEQFF
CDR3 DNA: TGCGCCAGCAGCGCCGACTACAATGAGCAGTTCTTC

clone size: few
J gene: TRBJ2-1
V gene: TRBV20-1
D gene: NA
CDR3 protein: CSARDSARASNEQFF
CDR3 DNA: TGCAGTGCTAGAGATAGCGCCAGGGCGTCCAATGAGCAGTTCTTC

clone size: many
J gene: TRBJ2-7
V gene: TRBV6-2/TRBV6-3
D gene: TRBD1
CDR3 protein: CASSYSVGQGSSYEQYF
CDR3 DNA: TGTGCCAGCAGTTACTCCGTCGGACAGGGGAGCTCCTACGAGCAGTACTTC

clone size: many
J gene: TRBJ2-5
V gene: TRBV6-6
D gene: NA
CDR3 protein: CASSQVSLGTQYF
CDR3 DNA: NA

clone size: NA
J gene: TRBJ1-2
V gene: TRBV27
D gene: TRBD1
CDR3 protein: CASSRQGASYGYTF
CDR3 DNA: TGTGCCAGCAGTAGACAGGGGGCGAGCTATGGCTACACCTTC

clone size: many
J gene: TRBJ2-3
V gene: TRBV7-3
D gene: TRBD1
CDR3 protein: CASSWTGGLGDTQYF
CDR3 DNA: TGTGCCAGCAGCTGGACAGGGGGCCTTGGAGATACGCAGTATTTT

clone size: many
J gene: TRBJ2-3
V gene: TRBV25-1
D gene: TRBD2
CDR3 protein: CASSPGGPDTQYF
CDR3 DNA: TGTGCCAGCAGTCCGGGAGGCCCAGATACGCAGTATTTT

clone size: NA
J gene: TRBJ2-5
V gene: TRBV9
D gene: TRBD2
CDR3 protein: CASSARTSGETQYF
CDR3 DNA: TGTGCCAGCAGCGCGCGGACTAGCGGGGAGACCCAGTACTTC

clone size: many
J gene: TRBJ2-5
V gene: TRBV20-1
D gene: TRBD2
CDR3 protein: CSARDGAGSGRIRETQYF
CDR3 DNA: TGCAGTGCTAGAGATGGGGCCGGTAGCGGGAGGATTAGAGAGACCCAGTACTTC

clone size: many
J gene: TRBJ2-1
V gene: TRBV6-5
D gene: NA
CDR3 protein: CASSYRGTPVDEQFF
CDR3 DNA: TGTGCCAGCAGTTACCGGGGGACACCAGTTGATGAGCAGTTCTTC

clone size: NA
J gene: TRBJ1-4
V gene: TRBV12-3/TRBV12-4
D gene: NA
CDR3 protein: CASRATGATNEKLFF
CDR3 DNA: TGTGCCAGCAGGGCGACAGGAGCAACTAATGAAAAACTGTTTTTT

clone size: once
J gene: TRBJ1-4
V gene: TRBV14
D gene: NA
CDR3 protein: CASSHEQQGPWEKLFF
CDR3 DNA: TGTGCCAGCAGCCACGAACAACAGGGCCCCTGGGAAAAACTGTTTTTT

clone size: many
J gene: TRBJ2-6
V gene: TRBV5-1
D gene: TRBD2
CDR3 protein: CASSPGGGVYSGANVLTF
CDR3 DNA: TGCGCCAGCAGCCCCGGGGGGGGAGTATACTCTGGGGCCAACGTCCTGACTTTC

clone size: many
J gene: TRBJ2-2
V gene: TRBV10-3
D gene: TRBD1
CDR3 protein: CAISDPRIKTGGTGELFF
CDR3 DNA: TGTGCCATCAGTGATCCTCGGATTAAAACAGGGGGCACCGGGGAGCTGTTTTTT

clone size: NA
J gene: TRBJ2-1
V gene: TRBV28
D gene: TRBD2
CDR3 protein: CASSLPGTSGIYNEQFF
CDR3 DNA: TGTGCCAGCAGTTTACCCGGGACTAGCGGGATTTACAATGAGCAGTTCTTC

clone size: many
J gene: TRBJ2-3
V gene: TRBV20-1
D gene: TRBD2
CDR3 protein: CTPGLAGSTDTQYF
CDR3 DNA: TGCACACCGGGACTAGCGGGAAGCACAGATACGCAGTATTTT

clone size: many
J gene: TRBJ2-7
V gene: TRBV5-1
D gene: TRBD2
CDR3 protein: CASSAAGTSYVEQYF
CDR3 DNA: TGCGCCAGCAGCGCGGCCGGGACTAGCTATGTCGAGCAGTACTTC